This TCR beta chain was captured in a study of blood T cell repertoires in COVID-19. On the study more broadly: Sites across the United States, Italy and Spain contributed samples from acute and convalescent COVID-19. PBMCs, B-cell-depleted T cells, or T cells provided the cDNA or gDNA that made up the material.

V lost 4 bases and J lost 1; bases outside the gene matches: 5. CDR1 and CDR2 from the germline V gene are SGHTA and FQGNSA. This CDR3 is 15 amino acids long. In the original workflow: Reference gene primer amplification in the assay estimated nucleated cell counts. The repertoire was sequenced with immunoSEQ multiplex PCR; TCRdb's copy has only in-frame clones and lacks some. The V and J calls and clone size are taken from that table; D and trimming were inferred from the DNA. Of 120,000 to 150,000 clones listed, almost 90% are singletons. This clone was found a few times. The chain joins TRBV7-2 to TRBJ2-7, with 9 bases matching TRBD1. The receptor's source is a woman aged 55-75 years with acute or convalescent COVID-19. Material for sequencing was peripheral blood. CDR3 DNA sequence: TGTGCCAGCAGCTACTCCGGGACAGGGTCCTACGAGCAGTACTTC. It translates to CASSYSGTGSYEQYF.